There are a few counts of the clone carrying this T cell receptor beta chain. CDR3 length equals 14 residues. Germline lookup yields CDR1 SGDLS and CDR2 YYNGEE. Trimming took off 0 bases at V and 0 bases at J, with 6 bases between the two ends. TCRdb ran MiXCR on the 5' RACE reads and lists one entry per CDR3 protein. This sample has around 33,000 distinct CDR3 sequences, with around a quarter found just once. This clonotype was obtained from a female donor with breast cancer. The chain employs TRBV9 and TRBJ1-1, with no clear D. Material: memory CD4+ T cells sorted from blood. As to subset: memory CD4+ T cells, CD4+CD45RO+CD25-. The CDR3 here is CASSVGSMNTEAFF. CDR3 bases: TGTGCCAGCAGCGTAGGATCCATGAACACTGAAGCTTTCTTT.